The 17 T cell receptor beta chains below were found in one sample sequenced in a study of T cell changes during pregnancy in multiple sclerosis. Sequenced by immunoSEQ multiplex PCR; TCRdb stores in-frame clones only, minus some. This table holds 70,000 to 100,000 clones, 90% to 95% found once. This specimen consisted of peripheral blood, obtained in the first trimester of pregnancy. The receptors here all came from a female donor with multiple sclerosis, enrolled in a pregnancy study.

This sequence joins TRBV2 and TRBJ1-5; 12 bases are shared with TRBD1. The CDR3 runs 15 residues. Germline V CDR1 and CDR2: SNHLY, FYNNEI. Unmatched junction bases numbered 12, after V lost 8 bases and J lost 10 bases. This CDR3 is CASGRDRGRGSPQHF. DNA for the CDR3: TGTGCCAGCGGCCGGGACAGGGGGCGGGGGTCACCCCAGCATTTT.

The rearrangement links TRBV14 to TRBJ1-1, with 7 nucleotides matching TRBD1. The CDR3 consists of 22 residues. CDR1 SGHDN and CDR2 FVKESK come from the germline V gene. V dropped 3 bases and J dropped 1; count of bases not matched to a gene: 26. The CDR3 protein is CASSHFSQTGPTGVRQNTEAFF. CDR3 nucleotides: TGTGCCAGCAGCCACTTCTCCCAAACGGGACCCACAGGGGTGAGACAGAACACTGAAGCTTTCTTT.

The J gene is TRBJ1-2, the V gene TRBV9; D is perhaps TRBD1 (6 bases). The germline V gene encodes CDR1 SGDLS and CDR2 YYNGEE. The CDR3 sequence is 14 residues long. Trimming removed 3 bases from V and 6 bases from J, with 15 bases in between. This chain's CDR3 is CASSEGQSGDGYTF. CDR3 nucleotide sequence: TGTGCCAGCAGCGAAGGACAATCAGGGGATGGCTACACCTTC.

This sequence joins TRBV7-4 and TRBJ1-5; 7 bases map to TRBD1. CDR3 length equals 18 residues. The V gene end was trimmed by 1 base and the J gene end by 2 bases; junction bases not matched to a gene: 11. In germline, CDR1 is SGHVT, CDR2 SQSDAQ. The CDR3: CASSLVLSAGGRNQPQHF. The CDR3 nucleotides read TGTGCCAGCAGCTTAGTACTGTCGGCAGGGGGTCGCAATCAGCCCCAGCATTTT.

The chain has TRBV4-1 and TRBJ2-1; 9 bases agree with TRBD2. Germline V gene lookup returns CDR1 MGHRA and CDR2 YSYEKL. With V trimmed by 1 base and J by 0 bases, 7 bases remained unmatched. The CDR3 sequence is 18 residues long. CDR3 bases: TGCGCCAGCAGCCAAGCCGGGGCGGGGGGGAGCTCCTACAATGAGCAGTTCTTC. It specifies CASSQAGAGGSSYNEQFF.

The chain combines TRBV5-6 with TRBJ1-4; no reliable D call. The CDR3 length is 10 residues. Germline CDR1 and CDR2: SGHDT and YYEEEE. V was clipped by 7 bases and J by 8 bases, with 6 bases between them. The CDR3 sequence is CASPREKLFF. DNA for the CDR3: TGTGCCAGCCCACGGGAAAAACTGTTTTTT.

The rearrangement uses TRBV7-6 and TRBJ2-1; 7 nucleotides line up with TRBD1. Germline trimming cut 5 bases from V and 7 bases from J; bases unmatched to any gene: 8. The CDR3 length is 14 residues. The germline CDR1 and CDR2 sequences are SGHVS and FNYEAQ. The CDR3 spells CASSQQGPLNEQFF. In DNA, the CDR3 is TGTGCCAGCAGCCAACAGGGGCCACTGAATGAGCAGTTCTTC.

The chain has TRBV5-3 and TRBJ1-5; D is perhaps TRBD1 (6 bases). TRBV5-3 is an ORF for which the function is uncertain. CDR3 length: 14 amino acids. V lost 0 bases, J lost 6 bases, and 10 bases lay in between. Here the CDR3 DNA reads TGTGCCAGAAGCTTGGAACAGGGAAGTCAGCCCCAGCATTTT. It specifies CARSLEQGSQPQHF.

The chain links TRBV11-2 to TRBJ2-1, with TRBD2 identical over 7 bases. The CDR3 length is 15 residues. V lost 1 base and J lost 4; bases outside the gene matches: 4. Germline V lookup: CDR1 SGHAT, CDR2 FQNNGV. The CDR3 region has the DNA TGTGCCAGCAGCTTAGGCGGGGGTACTTACAATGAGCAGTTCTTC. This sequence encodes CASSLGGGTYNEQFF.

The chain recombines TRBV5-4 with TRBJ2-2; TRBD2 aligns across 12 bases. Germline V gene data show CDR1 as SGHNT and CDR2 as YYREEE (reference sequence). V shed 5 bases and J 4 bases; nucleotides not matched to a gene: 9. This CDR3 is built from 17 residues. The CDR3 DNA follows: TGTGCCAGCAGTGTGACCGGACTAGCGGGGACCACCGGGGAGCTGTTTTTT. Encoded protein: CASSVTGLAGTTGELFF.

V gene TRBV10-3 combines with J gene TRBJ2-2; D is undetermined. This CDR3 contains 15 residues. Germline assignment: CDR1 ENHRY and CDR2 SYGVKD. V was clipped by 0 bases and J by 6 bases, with 11 bases between them. The CDR3 DNA reads TGTGCCATCAGTGAGTCGAACTCACCTGCCGGGGAGCTGTTTTTT. Its protein product is CAISESNSPAGELFF.

The genes are TRBV6-1 and TRBJ1-6, with 8 positions matching TRBD1. The CDR3 has 14 amino acids. The ends lost 4 bases at V and 8 bases at J; junction bases unmatched: 4. Germline values: CDR1 MNHNS, CDR2 SASEGT. The CDR3 sequence is CASSVRGLDSPLHF. CDR3 bases: TGTGCCAGCAGTGTCAGGGGGCTCGATTCACCCCTCCACTTT.

This chain uses TRBV14 with TRBJ2-7; TRBD1 aligns across 8 bases. Germline CDR1 reads SGHDN; CDR2 reads FVKESK. This CDR3 region has 16 residues. Losses at the gene ends were 4 bases for V and 4 bases for J; bases not matched to a gene: 12. The CDR3 loop is CASSPDSGTGSYEQYF. CDR3 DNA sequence: TGTGCCAGCAGCCCAGATTCGGGGACAGGATCTTACGAGCAGTACTTC.

The chain employs TRBV30 and TRBJ1-1; 7 nucleotides match TRBD1. The CDR3 sequence is 15 residues long. CDR1 GTSNPN and CDR2 SVGIG come from the germline V gene (reference sequence). With 2 bases clipped from V and 0 bases from J, the junction kept 6 bases outside the gene matches. CDR3: CAWSYQGGLNTEAFF. Written as DNA, the CDR3 is TGTGCCTGGAGTTACCAAGGGGGCTTGAACACTGAAGCTTTCTTT.

The CDR3 DNA follows: TGTGCCAGCAGCTTCACAGTGAAAGAGACCCAGTACTTC. It yields the protein CASSFTVKETQYF. The V call is TRBV7-3, the J call TRBJ2-5; D call uncertain. V was pared by 3 bases and J by 3 bases, with 8 bases between. The CDR3 extends over 13 amino acids. Germline V CDR1 and CDR2: SGHTA, FQGTGA.

The genes are TRBV6-5 and TRBJ2-1, with 8 bases that match TRBD2. V dropped 5 bases and J dropped 7; count of bases not matched to a gene: 10. Per germline, CDR1 MNHEY and CDR2 SVGAGI. This CDR3 comprises 15 residues. DNA of the CDR3: TGTGCCAGCAGTCAATTACCGGGGGGGGGTAATGAGCAGTTCTTC. Its translation: CASSQLPGGGNEQFF.

The J gene is TRBJ2-5, the V gene TRBV19; a possible D gene is TRBD2 (6 bases). The CDR3 is 16 amino acids. With 1 base removed from V and 5 bases from J, the gap between germline ends came to 17 bases. Germline loops: CDR1 LNHDA, CDR2 SQIVND (reference sequence). As DNA, the CDR3 is TGTGCCAGTAGTATAGGTCCCGACTGGCGGGGTGAGACCCAGTACTTC. This sequence encodes CASSIGPDWRGETQYF.